This passage covers 11 T cell receptor beta chains from one sample sequenced in a study of CD8 T cells in Susac syndrome. An amount of RNA that ranged from roughly 0.5 to 1 ug was reverse transcribed with random hexamers. Each CDR3 protein is one row after TCRdb ran MiXCR on the immunoSEQ multiplex PCR reads. This sample has roughly 250,000 distinct CDR3 sequences; almost 97% occur once, and the top ten carry around 0.1%. The sequenced material came from CD4+ T cells from PBMCs. The receptor set was obtained from a human donor with Susac syndrome.

The V call is TRBV30, the J call TRBJ2-5; unclear D gene. This CDR3 has 12 amino acids. In germline, CDR1 is GTSNPN, CDR2 SVGIG (reference sequence). With 0 bases removed from V and 7 bases from J, the gap between germline ends came to 9 bases. CDR3 loop: CAWSVQSGTQYF. CDR3 sequence (DNA): TGTGCCTGGAGTGTCCAGTCAGGGACCCAGTACTTC.

This clonotype is a singleton in its sample. The chain joins TRBV29-1 to TRBJ1-2, with TRBD1 as a possible D gene (6 bases). Per germline, CDR1 SQVTM and CDR2 ANQGSEA. The CDR3 covers 15 residues. V gave up 6 bases and J gave up 3 bases, with 20 bases separating them. The DNA for the CDR3 is TGCAGCGTGGGTCGACAGGTTGGATTGGACTATGGCTACACCTTC. As protein: CSVGRQVGLDYGYTF.

This clonotype has a handful of counts. The chain carries TRBV30 and TRBJ2-7; D is unresolved. The CDR3 covers 12 residues. Trimming cost V 0 bases and J 3 bases, with 6 bases left between them. The germline V gene encodes CDR1 GTSNPN and CDR2 SVGIG (reference sequence). CDR3 region: CAWSVVGYEQYF. As DNA, the CDR3 is TGTGCCTGGAGTGTAGTGGGCTACGAGCAGTACTTC.

The chain uses TRBV23-1 and TRBJ1-1; 12 bases are a match to TRBD1. TRBV23-1 is labeled an ORF, and its function is uncertain. V dropped 6 bases and J dropped 2; count of bases not matched to a gene: 10. The CDR3 is 17 residues long. In DNA, the CDR3 is TGCGCCAGCAGCCGGGGGGACAGGGGGCGAAGAAACACTGAAGCTTTCTTT. Protein: CASSRGDRGRRNTEAFF.

The chain carries TRBV10-3 and TRBJ1-2; D gene unclear. The CDR3 loop spans 14 amino acids. CDR1 and CDR2 from the germline V gene are ENHRY and SYGVKD. The ends were cut back, 3 bases at V and 2 bases at J, with 10 bases in the middle. CDR3 region: CAISDGDGNYGYTF. Here the CDR3 DNA reads TGTGCCATCAGTGACGGTGATGGGAACTATGGCTACACCTTC.

The gene calls are TRBV5-1 and TRBJ2-3, with a possible D match to TRBD1 (5 bases). Germline-derived CDR1 and CDR2 are SGHRS and YFSETQ. V gave up 0 bases and J gave up 2 bases, with 7 bases separating them. The CDR3 sequence is 14 residues long. The CDR3 here is CASSLGQHTDTQYF. In DNA form, the CDR3 reads TGCGCCAGCAGCTTGGGACAGCACACAGATACGCAGTATTTT.

V is TRBV27 and J is TRBJ2-7; D tentatively reads TRBD1 or TRBD2 (6 bases each). CDR1 is MNHEY and CDR2 is SMNVEV in the germline V gene (reference sequence). The CDR3 runs 14 residues. V shed 4 bases and J shed 6 bases, with 16 bases lying between them. In DNA, the CDR3 is TGTGCCAGCAGTTGGGCACAGGGAGGATTCGAGCAGTACTTC. It specifies CASSWAQGGFEQYF.

This chain joins TRBV3-1 and TRBJ1-2; 9 bases fit TRBD1. This CDR3 has 15 amino acids. From germline, CDR1 is LGHDT and CDR2 YNNKEL (reference sequence). Trimming cost V 3 bases and J 6 bases; bases outside gene matches: 8. The CDR3 DNA sequence: TGTGCCAGCAGCCACCGGGACAGGGAGGGGGATGGCTACACCTTC. The encoded protein is CASSHRDREGDGYTF.

The rearrangement joins TRBV28 to TRBJ1-5; weak D call: TRBD1 (6 bases). Germline V gene data show CDR1 as MDHEN and CDR2 as SYDVKM. V lost 6 bases and J lost 5, with 11 bases in between. CDR3 size: 13 residues. The CDR3 reads CASSPTGYQPQHF. CDR3 coding DNA: TGTGCCAGCAGCCCTACAGGGTATCAGCCCCAGCATTTT.

The chain combines TRBV28 with TRBJ1-2; D is possibly TRBD1 (6 bases). The CDR3 is 13 amino acids. Germline values: CDR1 MDHEN, CDR2 SYDVKM. Between the trimmed V and J ends, which lost 6 bases and 2 bases, there was a span of 10 bases. Here the CDR3 reads CASRRTENYGYTF. The CDR3, as DNA: TGTGCCAGCAGACGGACAGAAAACTATGGCTACACCTTC.

J is TRBJ2-2 and V is TRBV30; 9 positions agree with TRBD1. J lost 6 bases, V lost 5 bases, and 7 bases had no gene match. Germline V gene data show CDR1 as GTSNPN and CDR2 as SVGIG (reference sequence). The CDR3 consists of 14 residues. CDR3 sequence reads: CAWEGQGGAGELFF. The CDR3 DNA is TGTGCCTGGGAGGGACAGGGCGGCGCCGGGGAGCTGTTTTTT.